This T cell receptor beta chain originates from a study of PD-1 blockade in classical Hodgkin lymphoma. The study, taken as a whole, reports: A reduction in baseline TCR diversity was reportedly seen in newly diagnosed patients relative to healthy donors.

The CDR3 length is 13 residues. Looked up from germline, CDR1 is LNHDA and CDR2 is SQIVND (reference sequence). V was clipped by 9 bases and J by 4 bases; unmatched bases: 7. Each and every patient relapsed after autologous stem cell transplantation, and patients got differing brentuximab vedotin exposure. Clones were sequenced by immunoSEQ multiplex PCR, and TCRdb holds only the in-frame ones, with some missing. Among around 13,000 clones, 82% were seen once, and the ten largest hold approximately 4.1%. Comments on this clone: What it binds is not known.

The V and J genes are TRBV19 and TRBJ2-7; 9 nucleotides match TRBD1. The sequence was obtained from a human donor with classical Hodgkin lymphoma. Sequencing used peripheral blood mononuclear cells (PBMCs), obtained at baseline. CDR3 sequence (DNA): TGTGCCAGCGCCCCGGACAGGGGTTACGAGCAGTACTTC. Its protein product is CASAPDRGYEQYF.